This TCR beta chain was captured by sequencing in a study of monozygotic twins with inflammatory bowel disease. Regarding the study as a whole: Lower TCRbeta diversity (inverse Simpson) was seen in IBD patients than in healthy co-twins.

About 3,200 ng of total RNA went into each TCR library. Molecular identifiers with 6-nucleotide sample barcodes were added during cDNA synthesis via template switching. TCRdb re-called the 5' RACE reads and catalogs CDR3 proteins one per entry, DNA excluded. The sample totals fewer than 400,000 distinct CDR3 sequences. Note on this clonotype: Its specificity is not known.

The source is a human donor with ulcerative colitis or Crohn's disease, or a healthy co-twin of an affected twin (not recorded which). Sequenced sample: blood.

This CDR3 is CASSLKTGRNEQFF. This chain connects TRBV7-2 to TRBJ2-1; no DNA is available, so the TRBD1 call from TCRdb remains unchecked. Germline values: CDR1 SGHTA, CDR2 FQGNSA. The CDR3 length is 14 residues.